The 2 T cell receptor beta chains below come from one sample, sequenced in a study of STAT3 mutations in large granular lymphocyte leukemia. These receptors' targets are unknown. Sequenced by immunoSEQ multiplex PCR; TCRdb stores in-frame clones only, minus some. The sample records 10,000 to 15,000 clones, 88% being singletons. Regarding the study as a whole: In T-cell large granular lymphocyte leukemia, about half of patients showed multiple immunodominant subclonotypes.

Input material: PBMCs. Receptors originate from a human donor with T large granular lymphocyte leukemia. Some clones in this sample may be carry-over from other donors' samples.

V and J are TRBV2 and TRBJ1-2; 7 bases line up with TRBD1. The CDR3 extends over 13 amino acids. CDR1 SNHLY and CDR2 FYNNEI come from the germline V gene. V was pared by 1 base and J by 8 bases, with 4 bases of the junction left unmatched. The CDR3 is CASSEGNRGGYTF. The CDR3 DNA reads TGTGCCAGCAGTGAAGGGAACAGGGGCGGCTACACCTTC.

This rearrangement joins TRBV27 to TRBJ2-2; no firm D call. CDR1 MNHEY and CDR2 SMNVEV come from the germline V gene (reference sequence). Between the trimmed V and J ends, which lost 5 bases and 4 bases, there was a span of 20 bases. The CDR3 runs to 17 residues. CDR3 DNA: TGTGCCAGCAGTAACGAGTATTTTAGGGCAGGCACCGGGGAGCTGTTTTTT. As protein: CASSNEYFRAGTGELFF.